These T cell receptor beta chains were read from a single sample in a study of blood T cell repertoires in COVID-19. The table came from immunoSEQ multiplex PCR; TCRdb's copy has only in-frame clones and leaves some out. The sample has approximately 240,000 clones, about 90% seen once; the top ten hold 6% to 7%. The sample taken for sequencing was PBMCs or T cells enriched from blood (not recorded which). Receptors originate from a woman in her twenties or thirties with acute COVID-19. The CDR3 runs from the conserved cysteine through the conserved F or W. The D gene is left open where the match is weak. Clone size is shown for a subset of rows, as once, few, many or a class of expanded clone.

J | V | D | size | CDR3 | DNA
TRBJ2-5 | TRBV15 | TRBD2 | NA | CATSRPLAGAMETQYF | TGTGCCACCAGCAGACCCCTGGCGGGAGCCATGGAGACCCAGTACTTC
TRBJ1-1 | TRBV5-1 | NA | NA | CASSFLPGQTYTEAFF | TGCGCCAGCAGCTTCCTGCCTGGACAGACCTACACTGAAGCTTTCTTT
TRBJ1-2 | TRBV9 | NA | NA | CASSARQELNYGYTF | TGTGCCAGCAGCGCCAGACAGGAACTGAACTATGGCTACACCTTC
TRBJ1-3 | TRBV28 | TRBD1 | NA | CASSLWTGDTGNTIYF | TGTGCCAGCAGTTTATGGACAGGGGACACTGGAAACACCATATATTTT
TRBJ1-2 | TRBV7-9 | NA | NA | CASIELDARGGYTF | TGTGCCAGCATCGAGCTGGACGCCAGGGGTGGCTACACCTTC
TRBJ1-5 | TRBV4-3 | NA | NA | CASSQDGGDNQPQHF | TGCGCCAGCAGCCAAGACGGGGGGGACAATCAGCCCCAGCATTTT
TRBJ2-2 | TRBV7-9 | NA | few | CASSLGRSTGELFF | TGTGCCAGCAGCTTGGGCAGGTCCACCGGGGAGCTGTTTTTT
TRBJ2-2 | TRBV7-6 | TRBD1 | once | CASSLGTGANTGELFF | TGTGCCAGCAGCTTAGGGACAGGGGCGAACACCGGGGAGCTGTTTTTT
TRBJ2-6 | TRBV5-4 | NA | NA | CASSLFSGANVLTF | TGTGCCAGCAGTTTATTCTCTGGGGCCAACGTCCTGACTTTC
TRBJ2-2 | TRBV4-1 | NA | few | CASSQDPGSNTGELFF | TGCGCCAGCAGCCAAGATCCGGGATCGAACACCGGGGAGCTGTTTTTT
TRBJ2-7 | TRBV30 | TRBD1 | NA | CAWSAGQGAYEQYF | TGTGCCTGGAGTGCGGGACAGGGGGCCTACGAGCAGTACTTC
TRBJ2-7 | TRBV15 | NA | NA | CATSREKADTQAGEQYF | TGTGCCACCAGCAGAGAGAAGGCCGACACCCAGGCGGGCGAGCAGTACTTC
TRBJ2-1 | TRBV28 | NA | many | CASSFFRSGNEQFF | TGTGCCAGCAGTTTCTTTAGATCGGGGAATGAGCAGTTCTTC
TRBJ1-2 | TRBV6-1 | TRBD1 | NA | CASSETSGGVGYTF | TGTGCCAGCAGTGAAACCTCAGGGGGCGTGGGCTACACCTTC
TRBJ2-3 | TRBV5-6 | TRBD2 | NA | CASSRGLAASTDTQYF | TGTGCCAGCAGCCGAGGCCTAGCGGCGAGCACAGATACGCAGTATTTT
TRBJ1-1 | TRBV9 | NA | few | CASSVASGMNTEAFF | TGTGCCAGCAGCGTAGCGTCGGGGATGAACACTGAAGCTTTCTTT
TRBJ1-1 | TRBV7-3 | TRBD1 | NA | CASSQPGTGAGAFF | TGTGCCAGCAGCCAACCCGGGACAGGGGCCGGAGCTTTCTTT
TRBJ1-5 | TRBV28 | TRBD1 | once | CASSPGQGNQPQHF | TGTGCCAGCAGTCCGGGACAGGGTAATCAGCCCCAGCATTTT
TRBJ1-4 | TRBV28 | NA | NA | CASGQNYEKLFF | TGTGCCAGCGGACAGAACTATGAAAAACTGTTTTTT
TRBJ1-1 | TRBV5-1 | NA | NA | CASRSGFSTEAFF | TGCGCCAGCAGATCAGGGTTTTCCACTGAAGCTTTCTTT
TRBJ2-4 | TRBV9 | TRBD2 | once | CASSVAGSGENIQYF | TGTGCCAGCAGCGTAGCCGGTAGCGGGGAAAACATTCAGTACTTC
TRBJ2-4 | TRBV6-5 | TRBD2 | few | CASRTSGSSGNIQYF | TGTGCCAGCAGGACTAGCGGGAGTTCCGGGAACATTCAGTACTTC
TRBJ2-7 | TRBV18 | NA | NA | CASSPPLEAHEQYF | TGTGCCAGCTCACCACCGTTGGAGGCCCACGAGCAGTACTTC
TRBJ2-1 | TRBV7-2 | TRBD2 | NA | CASSFLVAGAISHNEQFF | TGTGCCAGCAGCTTTTTGGTAGCGGGAGCCATATCACACAATGAGCAGTTCTTC
TRBJ2-7 | TRBV14 | TRBD2 | NA | CASSPEAGLALFTRGYEQYF | TGTGCCAGCAGCCCAGAAGCGGGACTAGCGCTTTTCACTCGGGGCTACGAGCAGTACTTC
TRBJ2-5 | TRBV10-2 | NA | NA | CASSGGRGETQYF | TGCGCCAGCTCAGGGGGGCGAGGTGAGACCCAGTACTTC
TRBJ1-2 | TRBV6-1 | NA | NA | CASSEAGVLGGYGYTF | TGTGCCAGCAGTGAAGCCGGGGTTCTGGGGGGCTATGGCTACACCTTC
TRBJ2-7 | TRBV7-6 | NA | NA | CASSLEEAGEQYF | TGTGCCAGCAGCTTAGAGGAGGCGGGAGAGCAGTACTTC
TRBJ2-2 | TRBV7-2 | TRBD2 | once | CASSLGWYEGGRETGELFF | TGTGCCAGCAGCTTAGGGTGGTACGAGGGAGGGCGAGAGACCGGGGAGCTGTTTTTT
TRBJ2-2 | TRBV7-2 | NA | NA | CASSSQVSGYGELFF | TGTGCCAGCAGCTCTCAAGTTTCGGGGTACGGGGAGCTGTTTTTT
TRBJ2-1 | TRBV5-1 | NA | NA | CASSFGGNSYNEQFF | TGCGCCAGCAGCTTCGGCGGGAATTCCTACAATGAGCAGTTCTTC
TRBJ2-7 | TRBV29-1 | NA | NA | CSVSRGSYEQYF | TGCAGCGTTTCCAGGGGCTCCTACGAGCAGTACTTC
TRBJ2-7 | TRBV2 | TRBD2 | once | CASSEMGGKTYEQYF | TGTGCCAGCAGTGAAATGGGGGGGAAGACCTACGAGCAGTACTTC
TRBJ2-3 | TRBV9 | TRBD2 | NA | CASSPLAGDGIDTQYF | TGTGCCAGCAGCCCCCTAGCGGGGGACGGCATAGATACGCAGTATTTT
TRBJ2-3 | TRBV5-5 | TRBD2 | NA | CASSLSLAGTTDTQYF | TGTGCCAGCAGCTTGTCCCTAGCGGGGACTACAGATACGCAGTATTTT
TRBJ2-1 | TRBV12-3/TRBV12-4 | NA | NA | CASTGSYNEQFF | TGTGCCTCTACCGGTAGCTACAATGAGCAGTTCTTC
TRBJ2-1 | TRBV28 | TRBD2 | few | CASSFAFEPVAGGVYNEQFF | TGTGCCAGCAGTTTTGCGTTCGAGCCCGTAGCGGGAGGGGTCTACAATGAGCAGTTCTTC
TRBJ1-2 | TRBV7-9 | NA | NA | CASSGEVGRRGYTF | TGTGCCAGCAGCGGAGAGGTCGGCAGAAGGGGCTACACCTTC
TRBJ2-1 | TRBV4-1 | TRBD2 | NA | CASSGTSGYNEQFF | TGCGCCAGCAGCGGGACTAGCGGATACAATGAGCAGTTCTTC
TRBJ2-5 | TRBV11-3 | NA | NA | CASSLGLMGAQETQYF | TGTGCCAGCAGCTTAGGATTAATGGGGGCGCAAGAGACCCAGTACTTC
TRBJ2-3 | TRBV6-5 | NA | NA | CASSYSAGTDTQYF | TGTGCCAGCAGTTACTCTGCCGGGACAGATACGCAGTATTTT